These 12 T cell receptor beta chains came from one sample sequenced in a study of regulatory T cells in long-lasting Graves disease. Specified time point: persistent/refractory GD, antithyroid drugs over 5 years with positive TRAb. RNA from PBMCs was the source of the TCR library. Through Arm-PCR of CDR3 regions and iRepertoire HTBI primers, TCR beta libraries were built. TCRdb ran MiXCR on the multiplex PCR reads and lists one entry per CDR3 protein. Among roughly 430,000 distinct CDR3 sequences listed, over 20% were seen once. The starting material was peripheral blood mononuclear cells (PBMCs), obtained when the disease was refractory, from a patient treated with antithyroid drugs. The receptors were sampled from a female donor with Graves disease.

This clonotype was seen only a few times. The DNA for the CDR3 is TGTGCCAGTAGTATAACGGGACAGTCCTACGAGCAGTACTTC. This sequence encodes CASSITGQSYEQYF. V gene TRBV19 combines with J gene TRBJ2-7; 7 bases agree with TRBD1. The V gene end was trimmed by 2 bases and the J gene end by 1 base; junction bases not matched to a gene: 2. CDR1 is LNHDA and CDR2 is SQIVND in the germline V gene (reference sequence). The CDR3 length is 14 residues.

This clonotype has at least ten counts. The chain joins TRBV7-2 to TRBJ2-7, with 7 nucleotides matching TRBD1. The trim removed 4 bases at V and 4 bases at J, leaving 7 bases unmatched. There are 14 residues in the CDR3. The germline V gene encodes CDR1 SGHTA and CDR2 FQGNSA. The CDR3 is CASSSTGVGYEQYF. The CDR3 coding sequence is TGTGCCAGCAGCTCAACAGGGGTTGGGTACGAGCAGTACTTC.

The rearrangement joins TRBV6-2 or TRBV6-3 to TRBJ2-2, with no clear D. With 10 bases removed from V and 3 bases from J, the gap between germline ends came to 12 bases. Germline assignment: CDR1 MNHEY and CDR2 SVGEGT. This CDR3 spans 13 amino acids. Here the CDR3 DNA reads TGTGCCATCAGCCTCCGGGACACCGGGGAGCTGTTTTTT. Translated, it gives CAISLRDTGELFF.

This clonotype occurred many times. The V call is TRBV2, the J call TRBJ2-7; D call uncertain. V was cut by 6 bases and J by 4 bases, with 16 bases left in between. Germline CDR1 SNHLY, CDR2 FYNNEI. The CDR3 extends over 14 amino acids. The CDR3 spells CASSSRAPQYEQYF. CDR3 sequence (DNA): TGTGCCAGCAGCTCCCGGGCCCCCCAGTACGAGCAGTACTTC.

Written as DNA, the CDR3 is TGCAGTGCTCTGCCACGGGACAGGGTACGGCTGGAGGTTTACGAGCAGTACTTC. This gives the protein CSALPRDRVRLEVYEQYF. The chain joins TRBV20-1 to TRBJ2-7, with 9 bases matching TRBD1. Germline trimming cut 5 bases from V and 4 bases from J; bases unmatched to any gene: 21. The CDR3 runs to 18 residues. Germline V gives CDR1 DFQATT, CDR2 SNEGSKA (reference sequence).

A few counts support this clonotype. The rearrangement joins TRBV20-1 to TRBJ1-6, with unresolved D. The ends were cut back, 8 bases at V and 0 bases at J, with 14 bases in the middle. This CDR3 contains 15 residues. Germline CDR1 is DFQATT and CDR2 is SNEGSKA (reference sequence). In DNA form, the CDR3 reads TGCAGTATAGACGAAGAGTCCTCCTATAATTCACCCCTCCACTTT. Translating it yields CSIDEESSYNSPLHF.

A few counts support this clonotype. This rearrangement joins TRBV9 to TRBJ2-7; 9 bases line up with TRBD2. The CDR3 runs to 19 residues. CDR1 SGDLS and CDR2 YYNGEE come from the germline V gene. Trimming at V came to 4 bases and at J to 0 bases, leaving 17 bases not matched to a gene. The CDR3 reads CASSPHRGSGGGFSYEQYF. The CDR3 bases are TGTGCCAGCAGCCCCCACCGGGGTAGCGGGGGAGGGTTCTCCTACGAGCAGTACTTC.

V gene TRBV20-1 combines with J gene TRBJ2-1; tentative D call: TRBD2 (5 bases). Trimming cost V 5 bases and J 6 bases, with 20 bases left between them. The germline V gene has CDR1 DFQATT and CDR2 SNEGSKA (reference sequence). The CDR3 is 15 amino acids. The CDR3 bases are TGCAGTGCTGAAAGTCGGACTGTAGTTGGCAATGAGCAGTTCTTC. The encoded protein is CSAESRTVVGNEQFF.

This clonotype was detected ten times or more. The chain uses TRBV3-1 and TRBJ1-5; D uncertain. V was clipped by 0 bases and J by 5 bases, with 11 bases between them. Germline V gene data show CDR1 as LGHDT and CDR2 as YNNKEL (reference sequence). The CDR3 is 15 residues long. CDR3 nucleotides: TGTGCCAGCAGCCAAGATTTCTCGGGGTATCAGCCCCAGCATTTT. As protein: CASSQDFSGYQPQHF.

The chain recombines TRBV5-1 with TRBJ2-7, with D unresolved. CDR1 and CDR2 (germline): SGHRS, YFSETQ. The CDR3 length is 11 residues. V was pared by 6 bases and J by 4 bases, with 8 bases between. The CDR3 loop reads CASTDGYEQYF. DNA for the CDR3: TGCGCCAGCACGGACGGGTACGAGCAGTACTTC.

CDR3 protein: CASSVEVGTEAFF. For the CDR3, the DNA is TGTGCCAGCAGCGTAGAGGTAGGGACTGAAGCTTTCTTT. This chain uses TRBV9 with TRBJ1-1, with no clear D. Germline V CDR1 and CDR2: SGDLS, YYNGEE. The CDR3 runs 13 residues. Trimming cost V 0 bases and J 5 bases, with 8 bases left between them. The entire variable domain, with the rest obtained from reference TRBV9 and TRBJ1-1, is as follows: DSGVTQTPKHLITATGQRVTLRCSPRSGDLSVYWYQQSLDQGLQFLIQYYNGEERAKGNILERFSAQQFPDLHSELNLSSLELGDSALYFCASSVEVGTEAFFGQGTRLTVV.

In regard to this clonotype: Possible read error: a much larger clone is one base away. The rearrangement uses TRBV6-8 and TRBJ2-2; D is perhaps TRBD1 (5 bases). CDR1 is MNHGY, CDR2 SAAAGT, per germline. The CDR3 contains 16 residues. In DNA form, the CDR3 reads TGTGCCGGCAGTTCCTGGACATGGGGTAGGACCGGGGAGCTGTTTTTT. This gives the protein CAGSSWTWGRTGELFF.